A selection of T cell receptor beta chains follows, all from one sample in a study of PD-L1 blockade in urothelial cancer. The protocol was immunoSEQ multiplex PCR, while the TCRdb copy is restricted to in-frame clones and leaves out a portion. The sample has 55,000 to 80,000 clones; around 86% are singletons. The source material was PBMCs, sampled around atezolizumab (anti-PD-L1) treatment. Receptors originate from a man in his sixties with urothelial cancer. Both conserved end residues are trimmed from each CDR3. The D gene is left open where the match is weak.

D | V | CDR3
- | TRBV9 | ASSVQGTRANVLT
- | TRBV19 | ASSIDRENQPQH
TRBD2 | TRBV7-8 | ASSPQAGGQETQY
- | TRBV18 | ASSLPPGRRQF
- | TRBV7-4 | ASSFRALNTEAF
- | TRBV11-2 | ASSLEGLSDTQY
- | TRBV27 | ASNRARDSYSEQY
- | TRBV18 | ASSPGVGDTEAF
TRBD2 | TRBV10-2 | ASCSGGAGAGELF
- | TRBV7-2 | ASSQDPARVEVDEQY
- | TRBV21-1 | ASSSRLAGATDTQY
TRBD1 | TRBV19 | ASSALTGGYRNEQF
TRBD1 | TRBV7-2 | ASSLGWGQGARNQPQH
TRBD1 | TRBV5-1 | ASSTDRDGADTQY
- | TRBV7-9 | ASSQPMGSPNEQF
- | TRBV11-2 | ASRLGTSNYGYT
- | TRBV11-3 | ASSRNTPTGTVGGLF
- | TRBV5-4 | ASSLNREKLF
TRBD2 | TRBV18 | ASTRLGGAYEQY
- | TRBV9 | ASSNLPNEQY
- | TRBV27 | ASSMSGTVSYNSPLH
- | TRBV6-6 | ASSRQLYEQY
TRBD1 | TRBV19 | ASSPLGQGNSYEQY
- | TRBV11-3 | ASSLSGISPYEQY
- | TRBV5-8 | ASSSKRGKQF
- | TRBV30 | AWSVGVSQY
- | TRBV4-1 | ASSPERRGNTEAF
TRBD2 | TRBV7-9 | ASSLSSGRQETQY
- | TRBV4-3 | ASSQDRGDSPLH
- | TRBV29-1 | SVAREVTGELF
TRBD1 | TRBV5-1 | ASSAQLFSGTAGNTIY
- | TRBV12-5 | ASGRRGDTQY
- | TRBV7-2 | ASSPARGELYGYT
TRBD2 | TRBV7-9 | ASSDPSGGGQETQY
- | TRBV9 | ASSERPVTRIQY
- | TRBV9 | ASSVSGDPYNEQF
TRBD1 | TRBV2 | AMHRGRDTTDTQY
TRBD1 | TRBV6-1 | ASSGTGGLTEAF
- | TRBV27 | ASSSLSGIANYGYT
TRBD2 | TRBV7-2 | ASRSSLAGYNEQF
TRBD1 | TRBV6-6 | ASSYGQGGNQPQH
- | TRBV15 | ATSREPTGSGNTIY
TRBD1 | TRBV10-3 | ATTDRVDEQY
- | TRBV21-1 | ASSKWWQGARETQY
TRBD1 | TRBV27 | ASRPGGPYGYT
- | TRBV6-4 | ASSRAGSTDTQY
- | TRBV7-8 | ASSLSGSPEGTQY
- | TRBV25-1 | ASSLTIGGTEAF
- | TRBV28 | ASSSLSEQY
TRBD2 | TRBV10-1 | ASSEFSGGDQDTQY
- | TRBV28 | ASSFNSNIQY
TRBD1 | TRBV14 | ASSQGWGQEGNTIY
- | TRBV6-1 | ASRGGVTGELF
- | TRBV6-5 | ASSYDGSTDTQY
- | TRBV7-9 | ASSPWPTRGGANTEAF
- | TRBV6-6 | ASSYARAGNTIY
TRBD2 | TRBV7-2 | ASRSRLAKSTDTQY